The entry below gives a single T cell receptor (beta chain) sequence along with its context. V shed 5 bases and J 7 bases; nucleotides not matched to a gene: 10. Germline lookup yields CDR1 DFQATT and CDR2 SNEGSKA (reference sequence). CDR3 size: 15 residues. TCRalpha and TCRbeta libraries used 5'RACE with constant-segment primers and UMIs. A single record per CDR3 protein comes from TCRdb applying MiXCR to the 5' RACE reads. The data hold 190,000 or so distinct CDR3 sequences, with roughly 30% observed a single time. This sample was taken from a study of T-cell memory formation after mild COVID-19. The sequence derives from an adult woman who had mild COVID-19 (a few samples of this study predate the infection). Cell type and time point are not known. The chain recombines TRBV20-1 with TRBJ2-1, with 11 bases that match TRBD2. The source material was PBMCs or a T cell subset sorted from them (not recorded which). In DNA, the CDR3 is TGCAGTGCTCCCAATAGCGGGGGGGCCTTGAATGAGCAGTTCTTC. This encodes CSAPNSGGALNEQFF.